The T cell receptor (beta chain) described here comes from a study of cytomegalovirus exposure and HLA in healthy donors. Study-level findings and limits: A subsequent analysis found that TCR clusters from the first cohort also tended to co-occur in the 120 or so validation repertoires, with 94% of cluster scores above 0. Most observed TCR sequences were rare, whereas some public TCRs were detected in many donors. Using the classifier, cytomegalovirus status was reportedly diagnosed with high specificity and sensitivity.

The table came from immunoSEQ multiplex PCR; TCRdb's copy has only in-frame clones and leaves some out. The sample carries 100,000 to 150,000 clones, under 90% recorded once. This clone has only one observation. Antigen unknown. Germline lookup yields CDR1 SQVTM and CDR2 ANQGSEA. This CDR3 region has 17 residues. Trimming cost V 3 bases and J 2 bases; bases outside gene matches: 14. The chain carries TRBV29-1 and TRBJ2-7; 9 bases are a match to TRBD1. The TCR originated in a woman aged 30 to 39 in good health and CMV-seronegative. Sequenced material: PBMCs. CDR3 nucleotides: TGCAGCGTTGATTCCCCCACCGGGACAGGGAGAACCTACGAGCAGTACTTC. Encoded protein: CSVDSPTGTGRTYEQYF.